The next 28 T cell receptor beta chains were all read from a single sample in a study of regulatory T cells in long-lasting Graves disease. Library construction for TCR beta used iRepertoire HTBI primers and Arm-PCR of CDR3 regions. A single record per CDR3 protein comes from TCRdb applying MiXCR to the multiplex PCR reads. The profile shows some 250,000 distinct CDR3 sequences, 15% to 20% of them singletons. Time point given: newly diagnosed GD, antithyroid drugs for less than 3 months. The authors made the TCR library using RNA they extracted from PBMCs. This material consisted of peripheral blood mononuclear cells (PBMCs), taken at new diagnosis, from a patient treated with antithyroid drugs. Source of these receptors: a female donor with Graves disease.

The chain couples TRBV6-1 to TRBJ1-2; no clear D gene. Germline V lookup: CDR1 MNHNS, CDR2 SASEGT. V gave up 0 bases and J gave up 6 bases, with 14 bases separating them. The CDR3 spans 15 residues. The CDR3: CASSEAGDPRDGYTF. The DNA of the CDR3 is TGTGCCAGCAGTGAAGCTGGAGACCCTCGGGATGGCTACACCTTC.

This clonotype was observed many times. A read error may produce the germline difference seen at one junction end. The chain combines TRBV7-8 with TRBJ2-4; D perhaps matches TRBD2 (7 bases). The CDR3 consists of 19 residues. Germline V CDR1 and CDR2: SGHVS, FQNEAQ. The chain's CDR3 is CASSLGGGKAGVAKNIQYF. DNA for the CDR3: TGTGCCAGCAGTTTAGGAGGGGGGAAGGCGGGAGTAGCCAAAAACATTCAGTACTTC.

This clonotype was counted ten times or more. The CDR3: CASSLSGRPGQFF. The CDR3 DNA is TGTGCCAGCAGCCTTAGCGGGAGGCCTGGGCAGTTCTTC. The chain has TRBV12-3 or TRBV12-4 and TRBJ2-1, with 10 bases matching TRBD2. Trimming at V came to 6 bases and at J to 12 bases, leaving 8 bases not matched to a gene. The CDR3 totals 13 residues.

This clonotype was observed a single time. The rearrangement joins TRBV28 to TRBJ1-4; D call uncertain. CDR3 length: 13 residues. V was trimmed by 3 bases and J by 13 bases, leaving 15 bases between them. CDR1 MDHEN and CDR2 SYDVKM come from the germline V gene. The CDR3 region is CASSFSVVAGLFF. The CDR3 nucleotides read TGTGCCAGCAGTTTTTCAGTGGTGGCTGGACTGTTTTTT.

CDR3 DNA: TGTGCCAGCAGCTTGCATAGCAATCAGCCCCAGCATTTT. This codes for CASSLHSNQPQHF. V gene TRBV5-6 combines with J gene TRBJ1-5; D is undetermined. V was shortened by 1 base and J by 0 bases, with 2 bases between the two germline ends. Germline CDR1 and CDR2: SGHDT and YYEEEE. CDR3 length: 13 residues.

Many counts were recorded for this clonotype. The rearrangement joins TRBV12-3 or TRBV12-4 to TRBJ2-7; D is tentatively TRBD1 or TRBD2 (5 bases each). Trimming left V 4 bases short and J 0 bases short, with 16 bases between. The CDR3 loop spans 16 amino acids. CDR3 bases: TGTGCCAGCAGTTCCTTCGTCAGGGACGGCTCCTACGAGCAGTACTTC. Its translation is CASSSFVRDGSYEQYF.

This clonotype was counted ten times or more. CDR3: CASTLGASGMNEQFF. CDR3 DNA sequence: TGTGCCAGCACCCTGGGAGCTAGCGGGATGAATGAGCAGTTCTTC. The V call is TRBV12-3 or TRBV12-4, the J call TRBJ2-5, with 9 bases that match TRBD2. TRBJ2-1 explains the end of the DNA better; the J call may be wrong. This CDR3 has 15 amino acids.

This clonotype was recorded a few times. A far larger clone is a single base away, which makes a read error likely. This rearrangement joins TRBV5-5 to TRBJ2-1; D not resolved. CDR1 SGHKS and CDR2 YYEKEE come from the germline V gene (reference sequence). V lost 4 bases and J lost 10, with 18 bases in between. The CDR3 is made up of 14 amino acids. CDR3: CASSPLDVSYEQFF. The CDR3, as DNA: TGTGCCAGCAGCCCCTTGGACGTTTCCTACGAGCAGTTCTTC.

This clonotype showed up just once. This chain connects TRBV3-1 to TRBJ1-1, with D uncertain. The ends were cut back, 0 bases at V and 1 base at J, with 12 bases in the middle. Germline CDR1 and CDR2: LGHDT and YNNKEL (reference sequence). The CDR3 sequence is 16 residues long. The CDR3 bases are TGTGCCAGCAGCCAAGAGGCGGGAGTCGCGAACACTGAAGCTTTCTTT. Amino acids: CASSQEAGVANTEAFF.

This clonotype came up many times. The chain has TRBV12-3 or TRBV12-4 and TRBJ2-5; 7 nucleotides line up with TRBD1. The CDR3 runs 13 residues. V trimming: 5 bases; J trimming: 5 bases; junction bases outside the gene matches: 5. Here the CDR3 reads CASSRDSRETQYF. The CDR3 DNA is TGTGCCAGCAGTCGGGACAGCAGGGAGACCCAGTACTTC.

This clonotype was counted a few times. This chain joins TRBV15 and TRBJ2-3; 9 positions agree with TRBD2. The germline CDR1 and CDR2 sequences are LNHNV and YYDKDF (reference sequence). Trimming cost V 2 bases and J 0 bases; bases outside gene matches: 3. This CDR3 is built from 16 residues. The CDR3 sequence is CATSRPTSGSTDTQYF. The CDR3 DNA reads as TGTGCCACCAGCAGACCTACTAGCGGGAGCACAGATACGCAGTATTTT.

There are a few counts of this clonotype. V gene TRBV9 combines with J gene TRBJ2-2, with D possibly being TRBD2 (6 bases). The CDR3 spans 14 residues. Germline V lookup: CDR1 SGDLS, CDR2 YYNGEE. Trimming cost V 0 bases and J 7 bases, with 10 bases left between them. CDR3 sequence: CASSVVVGGGELFF. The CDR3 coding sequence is TGTGCCAGCAGCGTAGTTGTCGGGGGCGGGGAGCTGTTTTTT.

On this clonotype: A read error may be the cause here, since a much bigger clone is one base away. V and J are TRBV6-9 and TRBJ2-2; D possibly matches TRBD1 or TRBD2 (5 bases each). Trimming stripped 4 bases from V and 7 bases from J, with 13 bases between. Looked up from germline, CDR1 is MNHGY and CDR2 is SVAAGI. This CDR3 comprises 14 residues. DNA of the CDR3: TGTGCCAGCAGTTGGCATGAGGGGAGCGGGGAGCTGTTTTTT. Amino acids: CASSWHEGSGELFF.

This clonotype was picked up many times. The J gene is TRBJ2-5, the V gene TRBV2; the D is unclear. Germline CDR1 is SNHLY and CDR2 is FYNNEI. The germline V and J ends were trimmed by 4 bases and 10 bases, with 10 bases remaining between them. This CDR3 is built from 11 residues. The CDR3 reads CASSAFGDQYF. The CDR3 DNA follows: TGTGCCAGCAGTGCATTTGGGGACCAGTACTTC.

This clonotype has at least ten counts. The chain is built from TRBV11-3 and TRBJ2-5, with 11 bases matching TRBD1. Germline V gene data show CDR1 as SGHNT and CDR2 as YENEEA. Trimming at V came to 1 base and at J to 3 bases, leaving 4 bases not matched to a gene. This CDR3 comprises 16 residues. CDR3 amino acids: CASSLATGQGEETQYF. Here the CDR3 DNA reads TGTGCCAGCAGCTTAGCCACGGGACAGGGGGAAGAGACCCAGTACTTC.

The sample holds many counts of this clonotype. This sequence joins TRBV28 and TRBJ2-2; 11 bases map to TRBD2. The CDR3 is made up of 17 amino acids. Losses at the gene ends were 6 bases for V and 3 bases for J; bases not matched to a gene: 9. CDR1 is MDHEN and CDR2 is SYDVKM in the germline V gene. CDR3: CASRPLGGLADTGELFF. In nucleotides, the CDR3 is TGTGCCAGCAGGCCTTTGGGGGGACTAGCGGACACCGGGGAGCTGTTTTTT.

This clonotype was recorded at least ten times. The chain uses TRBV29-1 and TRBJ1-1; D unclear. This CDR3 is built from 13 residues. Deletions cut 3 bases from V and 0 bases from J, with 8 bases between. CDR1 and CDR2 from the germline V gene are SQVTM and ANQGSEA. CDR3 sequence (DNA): TGCAGCGTTGAGAACAGCGTGAACACTGAAGCTTTCTTT. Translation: CSVENSVNTEAFF.

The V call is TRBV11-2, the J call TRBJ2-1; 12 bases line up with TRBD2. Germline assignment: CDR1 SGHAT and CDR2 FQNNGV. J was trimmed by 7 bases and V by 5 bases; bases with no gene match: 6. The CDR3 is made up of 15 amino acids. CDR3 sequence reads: CASSQGTSGLNEQFF. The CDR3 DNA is TGTGCCAGCAGCCAGGGGACTAGCGGGTTAAATGAGCAGTTCTTC.

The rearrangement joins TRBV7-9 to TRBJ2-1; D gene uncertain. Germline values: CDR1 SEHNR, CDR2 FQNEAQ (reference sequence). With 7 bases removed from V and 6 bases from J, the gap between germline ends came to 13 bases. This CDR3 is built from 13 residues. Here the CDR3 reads CASKPPLGNEQFF. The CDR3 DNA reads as TGTGCCAGCAAGCCTCCCTTGGGCAATGAGCAGTTCTTC.

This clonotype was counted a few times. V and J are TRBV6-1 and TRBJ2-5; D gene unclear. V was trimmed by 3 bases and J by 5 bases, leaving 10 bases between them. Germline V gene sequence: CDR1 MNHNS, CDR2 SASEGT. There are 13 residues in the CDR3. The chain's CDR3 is CASSDTLAETQYF. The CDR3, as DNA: TGTGCCAGCAGTGATACTTTAGCCGAGACCCAGTACTTC.

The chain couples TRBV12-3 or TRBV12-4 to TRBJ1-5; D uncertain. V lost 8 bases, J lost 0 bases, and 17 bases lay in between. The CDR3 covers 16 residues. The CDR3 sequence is CASGEKVMHSNQPQHF. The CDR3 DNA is TGTGCCAGCGGCGAAAAAGTAATGCATAGCAATCAGCCCCAGCATTTT.

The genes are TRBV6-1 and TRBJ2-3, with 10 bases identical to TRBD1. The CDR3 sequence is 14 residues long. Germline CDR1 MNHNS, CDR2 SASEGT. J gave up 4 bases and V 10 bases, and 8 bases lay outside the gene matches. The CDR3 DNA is TGTGCCACCTCCACCGGGACAGGGGCAGATACGCAGTATTTT. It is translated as CATSTGTGADTQYF.

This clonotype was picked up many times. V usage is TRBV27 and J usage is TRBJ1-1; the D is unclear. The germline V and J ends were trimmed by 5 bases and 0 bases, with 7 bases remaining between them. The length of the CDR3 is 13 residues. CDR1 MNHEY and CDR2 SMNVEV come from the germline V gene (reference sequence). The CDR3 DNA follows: TGTGCCAGCAGTGCATACATGAACACTGAAGCTTTCTTT. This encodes CASSAYMNTEAFF.

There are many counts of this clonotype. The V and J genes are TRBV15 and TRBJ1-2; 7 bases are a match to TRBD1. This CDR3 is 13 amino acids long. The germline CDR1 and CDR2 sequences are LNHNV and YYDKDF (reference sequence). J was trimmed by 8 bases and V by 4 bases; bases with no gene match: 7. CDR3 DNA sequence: TGTGCCACCAGCAACCCCGACAGGGTCGGCTACACCTTC. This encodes CATSNPDRVGYTF.

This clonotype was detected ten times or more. DNA for the CDR3: TGTGCCAGCAGTGTTGTCCTAGGTGAGCAGTACTTC. Residues: CASSVVLGEQYF. The V and J genes are TRBV6-2 or TRBV6-3 and TRBJ2-7; D remains unclear. CDR3 length: 12 amino acids. The V and J ends lost 5 bases and 7 bases respectively, with 12 bases between them. Per germline, CDR1 MNHEY and CDR2 SVGEGT.

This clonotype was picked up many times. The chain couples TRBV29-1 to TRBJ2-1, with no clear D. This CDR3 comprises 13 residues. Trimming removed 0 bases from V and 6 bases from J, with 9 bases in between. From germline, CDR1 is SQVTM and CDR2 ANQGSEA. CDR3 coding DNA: TGCAGCGTTGAAGATAGACTGCTCAATGAGCAGTTCTTC. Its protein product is CSVEDRLLNEQFF.

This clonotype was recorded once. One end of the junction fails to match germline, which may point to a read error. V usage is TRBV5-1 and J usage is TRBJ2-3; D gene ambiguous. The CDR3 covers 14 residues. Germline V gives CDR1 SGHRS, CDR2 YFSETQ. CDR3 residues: CASSLDQAGDTQYF. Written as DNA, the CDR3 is TGTGCCAGCAGCTTAGACCAGGCCGGAGATACGCAGTATTTT.

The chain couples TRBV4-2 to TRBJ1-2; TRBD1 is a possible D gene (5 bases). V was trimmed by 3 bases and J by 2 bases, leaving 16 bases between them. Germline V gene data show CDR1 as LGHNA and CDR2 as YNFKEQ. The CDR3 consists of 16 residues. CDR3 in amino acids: CASSHRGPGSNYGYTF. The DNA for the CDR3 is TGTGCCAGCAGCCATCGAGGGCCAGGGTCCAACTATGGCTACACCTTC.